What follows is one TCR beta chain and its context. Its antigen remains unidentified. A multiplex PCR was run with 60 Vbeta primers and 13 Jbeta primers. The method was immunoSEQ multiplex PCR; TCRdb's version includes in-frame clones alone and lacks a portion of them. The sample has some 120,000 clones, about three quarters seen once. The data were taken from a study of cytomegalovirus exposure and HLA in healthy donors. CDR3 length equals 19 residues. The junction had 12 bases not matched to a gene; V was cut back by 0 bases and J by 5 bases. The germline gives CDR1 LGHNA, CDR2 YNFKEQ. Each donor's status was that of a healthy bone marrow donor. Study-level results: Trimming of TCR beta V- and J-genes showed a link, identified in a later analysis, to a missense DCLRE1C variant.

This sequence joins TRBV4-2 and TRBJ2-1, with 11 bases that match TRBD2. This TCR was sampled from a female donor in good health and CMV-seronegative. Material for sequencing was PBMCs. The CDR3 nucleotides read TGTGCCAGCAGCCAAGAGTGGTGGGAGACTAGCGGGATGAACAATGAGCAGTTCTTC. This translates into CASSQEWWETSGMNNEQFF.